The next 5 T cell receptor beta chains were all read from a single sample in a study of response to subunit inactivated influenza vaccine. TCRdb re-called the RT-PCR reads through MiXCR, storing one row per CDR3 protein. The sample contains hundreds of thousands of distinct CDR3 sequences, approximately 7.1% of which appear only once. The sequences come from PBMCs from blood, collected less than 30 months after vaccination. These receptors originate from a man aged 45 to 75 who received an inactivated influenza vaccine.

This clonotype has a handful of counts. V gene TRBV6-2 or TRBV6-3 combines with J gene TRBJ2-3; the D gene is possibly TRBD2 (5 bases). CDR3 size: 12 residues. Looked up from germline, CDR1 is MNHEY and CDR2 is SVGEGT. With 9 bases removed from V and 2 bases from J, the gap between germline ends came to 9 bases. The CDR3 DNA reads TGTGCCAGTCATAGCGTCACAGATACGCAGTATTTT. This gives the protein CASHSVTDTQYF.

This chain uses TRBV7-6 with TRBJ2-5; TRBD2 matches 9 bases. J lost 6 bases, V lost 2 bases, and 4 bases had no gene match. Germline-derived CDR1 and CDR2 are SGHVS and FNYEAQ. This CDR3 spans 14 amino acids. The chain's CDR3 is CASSLRTSAQTQYF. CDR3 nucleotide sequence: TGTGCCAGCAGCTTAAGGACTAGCGCCCAGACCCAGTACTTC.

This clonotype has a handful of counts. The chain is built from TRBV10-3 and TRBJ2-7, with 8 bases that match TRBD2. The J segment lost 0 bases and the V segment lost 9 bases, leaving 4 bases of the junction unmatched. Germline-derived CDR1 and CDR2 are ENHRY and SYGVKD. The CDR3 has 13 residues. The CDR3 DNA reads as TGTGCCATTGGACTAGCCCTCTCCTACGAGCAGTACTTC. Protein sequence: CAIGLALSYEQYF.

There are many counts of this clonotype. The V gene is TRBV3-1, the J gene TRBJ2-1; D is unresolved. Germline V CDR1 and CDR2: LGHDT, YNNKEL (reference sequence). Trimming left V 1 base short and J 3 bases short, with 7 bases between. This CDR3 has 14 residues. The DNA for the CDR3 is TGTGCCAGCAGCCAAGGCCAGATCTACAATGAGCAGTTCTTC. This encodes CASSQGQIYNEQFF.

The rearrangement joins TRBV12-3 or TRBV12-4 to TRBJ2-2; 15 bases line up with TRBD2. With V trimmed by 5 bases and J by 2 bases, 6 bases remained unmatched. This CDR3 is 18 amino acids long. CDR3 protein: CASSQGLAGGLNTGELFF. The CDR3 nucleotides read TGTGCCAGCAGTCAGGGACTAGCGGGAGGCCTTAACACCGGGGAGCTGTTTTTT.